This TCR beta chain was captured by sequencing in a study of OX40 agonist ivuxolimab in advanced cancers. Looking at the study overall: The costimulatory receptor OX40 (CD134) was targeted by ivuxolimab, a fully human IgG2 agonistic monoclonal antibody. The dose-escalation cohort was 82.7% male with a mean age of 60 years, ranging from roughly 23 to 79. The purpose of peripheral TCRbeta sequencing was to test whether ivuxolimab changed TCR sequence diversity and led to clonal T-cell expansion. Three dose-escalation patients achieved partial responses, one with hepatocellular carcinoma and two with cutaneous melanoma. Of the roughly 52 dose-escalation patients, hepatocellular carcinoma was present in 19, melanoma in roughly 15, renal cell carcinoma in 9 and head and neck cancer in 9. Intravenous ivuxolimab was administered to patients every 2 weeks at six dose levels: 0.01, 0.1, 0.3, 1.5, 3 and 10 mg/kg. Prior anti-PD-1, anti-PD-L1 or anti-CTLA-4 therapy was permitted, and approximately 40% of dose-escalation patients had received checkpoint inhibitors. The paper describes the monotherapy dose-escalation part (N ≈ 52 patients) of the phase I trial of ivuxolimab.

What the work shows at the level of the full study, not this receptor alone: Low levels of normalized T-cell clonal expansion were also seen in some patients who did not respond. Clonal expansion of both CD4+ and CD8+ blood T cells was observed from baseline to week 6 at doses 0.1 to 3.0 mg/kg. Antigen specificity was not determined for the clonally expanded peripheral T cells. After ivuxolimab, more expanded clones were found on average in CD8+ T cells than in CD4+ T cells. In the 0.1-3.0 mg/kg groups, partial responders were among the patients with the lowest normalized peripheral clonal expansion, particularly in CD8+ T cells.

This clone has a handful of counts. Its antigen has not been determined. No much larger clonotype is one base removed from it; base qualities were not supplied. Genomic DNA was extracted from sorted cells for sequencing of the TCRbeta CDR3 region. The immunoSEQ Assay was used to sequence the TCRbeta CDR3 regions. TCRdb's version of the immuneACCESS table is confined to in-frame rearrangements and falls short of the full clone set. An unresolved V gene accounts for under half of the shortfall where checked; the remainder is of unknown origin. The sample includes about 9,900 clones, with 70% observed a single time. The top ten clones comprise around a quarter of the sample. V loses 2 bases, J loses 2 bases, and the germline ends lie 12 bases apart. From the germline V gene, CDR1 is MNHEY and CDR2 is SVGAGI. The CDR3, cysteine through phenylalanine, is 15 amino acids long. Here the CDR3 DNA is all that survives: 45 bases in frame from base 1.

Patients with autoimmune disease history or receiving systemic immunosuppression were excluded from the trial. Peripheral blood for TCR sequencing was collected from all dose cohorts at baseline, on cycle 4 day 1, and on cycle 7 day 1. The samples were drawn from a first-in-human, open-label, multicenter phase I dose-escalation trial of ivuxolimab. Adults with locally advanced or metastatic melanoma, renal cell, hepatocellular, or head and neck squamous cell carcinoma were enrolled in the trial. Before TCR sequencing, CD4+ T cells and CD8+ T cells from peripheral blood were sorted into separate populations.

The chain couples TRBV6-5 to TRBJ2-5; D gene: possibly TRBD2, on 5 matching bases. Sequenced here: CD4+ or CD8+ T cells sorted from blood, sampled in a trial of the OX40 agonist ivuxolimab. The receptor was isolated from an adult with an advanced solid tumor such as melanoma, head and neck, liver or kidney cancer. The DNA is TGTGCCAGCAGTTACAATGGAGCGGAGCAAGAGACCCAGTACTTC. Translated, this is CASSYNGAEQETQYF.